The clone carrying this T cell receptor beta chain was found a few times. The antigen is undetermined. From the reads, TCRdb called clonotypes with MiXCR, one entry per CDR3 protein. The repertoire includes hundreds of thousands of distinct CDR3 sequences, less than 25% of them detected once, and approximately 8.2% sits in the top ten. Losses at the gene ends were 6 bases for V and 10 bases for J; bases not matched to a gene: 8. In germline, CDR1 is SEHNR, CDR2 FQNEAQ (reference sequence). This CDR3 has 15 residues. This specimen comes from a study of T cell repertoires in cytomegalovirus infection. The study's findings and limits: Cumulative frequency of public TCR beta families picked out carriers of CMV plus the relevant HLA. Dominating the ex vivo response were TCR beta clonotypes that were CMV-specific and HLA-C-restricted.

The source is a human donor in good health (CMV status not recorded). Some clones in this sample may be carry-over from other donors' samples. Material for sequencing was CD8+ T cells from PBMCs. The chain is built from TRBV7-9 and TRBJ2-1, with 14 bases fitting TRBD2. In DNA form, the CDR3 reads TGTGCCAGCAGTCGACTAGCGGGGGGGCCCCAGGAGCAGTTCTTC. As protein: CASSRLAGGPQEQFF. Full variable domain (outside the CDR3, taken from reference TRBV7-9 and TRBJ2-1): DTGVSQNPRHKITKRGQNVTFRCDPISEHNRLYWYRQTLGQGPEFLTYFQNEAQLEKSRLLSDRFSAERPKGSFSTLEIQRTEQGDSAMYLCASSRLAGGPQEQFFGPGTRLTVL.